This TCR beta chain was sequenced during a study of cytomegalovirus exposure and HLA in healthy donors. Whole-study results and caveats: Later analysis identified a missense DCLRE1C variant that was linked to TCR beta V- and J-gene trimming. The study put 150 to 200 TCR beta chains on its list as cytomegalovirus-associated.

The ends lost 5 bases at V and 4 bases at J; junction bases unmatched: 5. The CDR3 length is 15 residues. CDR1 and CDR2 from the germline V gene are WNHNN and SYGVQD (reference sequence). Vbeta (60) and Jbeta (13) primers were used in the PCR. Here immunoSEQ multiplex PCR was the method, and the copy in TCRdb shows in-frame clones only, minus some. The sample includes roughly 120,000 clones, roughly a tenth of them seen just once. As for this clone: Its cognate antigen is unknown.

The clonotype originates from a man aged 25-40 years in good health and CMV-seronegative. The rearrangement uses TRBV10-1 and TRBJ2-2, with 9 nucleotides matching TRBD1. Sequenced material: PBMCs. CDR3 nucleotides: TGCGCCAGCAGTTCGGGACAGGGCGGCACCGGGGAGCTGTTTTTT. It codes for CASSSGQGGTGELFF.